The rows below give T cell receptor beta chains drawn from one sample of a study of blood T cell repertoires in COVID-19. Some clones are missing from TCRdb's copy, which holds only in-frame ones; the method was immunoSEQ multiplex PCR. This sample has a few hundred thousand clones, with roughly 90% found just once. Sample: PBMCs or T cells enriched from blood (not recorded which). The receptors were gathered from a woman aged 25 to 39 who had been exposed to COVID-19. Both conserved end residues are trimmed from each CDR3. Fields, in order: J gene, D gene, V gene, CDR3 length, CDR3 protein. A D gene is named only where the DNA matches it firmly.

TRBJ2-7	-	TRBV2	11	ASNINHSYEQY
TRBJ1-2	-	TRBV30	12	AWSVMTGNYGYT
TRBJ1-3	-	TRBV5-6	12	ASSLQGAGNTIY
TRBJ1-1	TRBD1	TRBV30	12	AWSLGQGVTEAF
TRBJ2-1	-	TRBV5-1	10	ASSFSGNEQF
TRBJ1-4	-	TRBV12-3/TRBV12-4	11	ASSYTGNEKLF
TRBJ1-2	-	TRBV6-5	11	ASSRGGRNGYT
TRBJ2-3	TRBD2	TRBV3-1/TRBV3-2	15	ASSRGTSGGIIDTQY
TRBJ1-5	TRBD1	TRBV14	16	ASSPQTQGEVSNQPQH
TRBJ1-2	TRBD1	TRBV4-1	13	ASSPPGGEDYGYT
TRBJ2-7	-	TRBV14	13	ASSQGERVAYEQY
TRBJ2-7	TRBD1	TRBV27	12	ASSWGTGSYEQY
TRBJ1-4	-	TRBV23-1	11	ASSHQGNEKLF
TRBJ1-5	-	TRBV9	14	ASSVGATGLNQPQH
TRBJ1-3	-	TRBV6-1	12	ASSDPGLGNTIY
TRBJ2-4	-	TRBV14	13	ASSQPTEAKNIQY
TRBJ1-4	-	TRBV28	15	ASSLFTGSATNEKLF
TRBJ1-5	TRBD1	TRBV28	13	ASSPGGYSNQPQH
TRBJ1-1	-	TRBV30	13	AWSVLSGADTEAF
TRBJ2-7	-	TRBV10-3	10	AISESGGSSH
TRBJ2-1	-	TRBV5-5	12	ASSRGQGNNEQF
TRBJ2-7	TRBD2	TRBV13	16	ASSLSLGTSGGAYEQY
TRBJ1-2	TRBD1	TRBV15	15	ATATPGQGIYYYGYT
TRBJ1-5	-	TRBV27	14	ASSPTGTGHNQPQH
TRBJ1-1	TRBD1	TRBV5-1	13	ASSHLHYGTGGAF
TRBJ2-1	TRBD1	TRBV24-1	11	ATSDPPGQGPF
TRBJ1-5	-	TRBV2	9	ASSTGMSQH
TRBJ1-6	-	TRBV11-2	12	ASSLSSGNSPLH
TRBJ1-2	-	TRBV9	10	ASSGTSGGYT
TRBJ2-7	-	TRBV27	12	ASGRRDATYEQY
TRBJ2-1	-	TRBV5-8	11	ASSLDLAGEQF
TRBJ1-5	TRBD1	TRBV13	14	ASSPTRTGDNQPQH
TRBJ2-4	-	TRBV13	11	ASTLGHPNIQY
TRBJ1-2	TRBD1	TRBV19	12	ASSPRQGNYGYT
TRBJ1-2	TRBD1	TRBV19	12	ASSSNSGGDGYT
TRBJ2-1	TRBD2	TRBV5-1	15	ASSHPSGLSSYNEQF
TRBJ1-3	TRBD1	TRBV2	12	AREGQGSGNTIY
TRBJ1-1	-	TRBV3-1/TRBV3-2	11	ASSHQGGTEAF
TRBJ2-2	TRBD1	TRBV19	14	ASIKATGGFTGELF
TRBJ2-5	TRBD2	TRBV2	14	ASSFPRGGQEMTQY
TRBJ2-7	TRBD1	TRBV7-6	16	ASSLASGTGAGRYEQY
TRBJ2-2	-	TRBV5-4	13	ASGHGTFNTGELF
TRBJ1-6	-	TRBV5-1	12	ASSLNTRNSPLH
TRBJ2-7	TRBD1	TRBV6-1	14	ASSDRAGTGNREQY
TRBJ1-1	TRBD1	TRBV25-1	11	ASSGQGGTEAF
TRBJ1-6	-	TRBV7-9	13	ASSPNEGRASPLH
TRBJ1-2	TRBD1	TRBV28	13	ASSSTGGNYYGYT
TRBJ2-5	-	TRBV29-1	11	SVERPGPETQY
TRBJ1-4	-	TRBV6-5	11	ASGHRVGEKLF